The 32 T cell receptor beta chains reported below all come from one sample, sequenced in a study of blood T cell repertoires in COVID-19. Only in-frame clones appear in the TCRdb table, and some are missing; sequencing was by immunoSEQ multiplex PCR. Of 100,000 to 150,000 clones detected, nearly 90% appear once; the ten largest clones hold 3.8%. Sequencing was carried out using peripheral blood. All receptors derive from a woman aged 55-69 years with COVID-19, enrolled during active disease.

The chain employs TRBV9 and TRBJ2-3; 9 bases align to TRBD2. Germline CDR1 is SGDLS and CDR2 is YYNGEE. The CDR3 covers 16 residues. The V segment lost 1 base and the J segment 3 bases; nucleotides outside the gene matches: 6. The CDR3 DNA follows: TGTGCCAGCAGCGTACTAGCGGGGAAGGGGACAGATACGCAGTATTTT. It yields the protein CASSVLAGKGTDTQYF.

The rearrangement joins TRBV13 to TRBJ1-4; D call uncertain. The CDR3 covers 14 residues. Trimming left V 6 bases short and J 1 base short, with 9 bases between. The germline V gene has CDR1 PRHDT and CDR2 FYEKMQ (reference sequence). The CDR3 sequence is CASSAVQTNEKLFF. CDR3 nucleotides: TGTGCCAGCAGTGCGGTACAAACTAATGAAAAACTGTTTTTT.

The chain joins TRBV7-2 to TRBJ1-5; unclear D gene. This CDR3 has 14 amino acids. Germline V CDR1 and CDR2: SGHTA, FQGNSA. Trimming took 1 base from V and 7 from J, leaving 11 bases between them. The CDR3 DNA follows: TGTGCCAGCAGCTTAGGGTACGGCGGACAGCCCCAGCATTTT. Translation: CASSLGYGGQPQHF.

The chain uses TRBV5-1 and TRBJ2-1; possibly TRBD2 for D (6 bases). V lost 0 bases to trimming and J lost 7 bases, with 14 bases between them. CDR1 is SGHRS, CDR2 YFSETQ, per germline. CDR3 length: 15 residues. DNA of the CDR3: TGCGCCAGCAGCTTGGTCGGGGGAAATAGAAATGAGCAGTTCTTC. Translated, it gives CASSLVGGNRNEQFF.

DNA of the CDR3: TGTGCCAGCAGCTTAGGGGACAGAAGGAACACTGAAGCTTTCTTT. Protein product: CASSLGDRRNTEAFF. V is TRBV7-2 and J is TRBJ1-1; 7 bases map to TRBD1. This CDR3 region has 15 residues. Germline assignment: CDR1 SGHTA and CDR2 FQGNSA. V lost 1 base, J lost 1 base, and 3 bases stayed unmatched.

The chain has TRBV15 and TRBJ1-5; tentatively, D is TRBD1 (6 bases). Trimming took off 4 bases at V and 2 bases at J, with 9 bases between the two ends. The CDR3 length is 14 residues. CDR1 is LNHNV and CDR2 is YYDKDF in the germline V gene (reference sequence). CDR3: CATSNRVGNQPQHF. The CDR3 coding sequence is TGTGCCACCAGCAACAGGGTGGGCAATCAGCCCCAGCATTTT.

CDR3 amino acids: CASSKKQGAPTNEKLFF. DNA for the CDR3: TGCGCCAGCAGTAAAAAGCAGGGGGCCCCAACTAATGAAAAACTGTTTTTT. The V gene is TRBV10-1, the J gene TRBJ1-4, with 8 bases matching TRBD1. The CDR3 totals 17 residues. The V segment lost 5 bases and the J segment 0 bases; nucleotides outside the gene matches: 8. Germline values: CDR1 WNHNN, CDR2 SYGVQD (reference sequence).

In its sample, this clone was seen a few times. The V call is TRBV5-4, the J call TRBJ2-7; 9 nucleotides align to TRBD1. The CDR3 is 16 residues long. With V trimmed by 0 bases and J by 5 bases, 9 bases remained unmatched. Germline CDR1 SGHNT, CDR2 YYREEE (reference sequence). CDR3 loop: CASSLAITGGGNEQYF. The CDR3 region has the DNA TGTGCCAGCAGCTTGGCCATAACAGGGGGCGGGAACGAGCAGTACTTC.

The J gene is TRBJ2-1, the V gene TRBV4-1; TRBD2 agrees at 11 bases. There are 15 residues in the CDR3. The V segment lost 4 bases and the J segment 4 bases; nucleotides outside the gene matches: 3. CDR1 is MGHRA, CDR2 YSYEKL, per germline. The CDR3: CASSRGLAEYNEQFF. The CDR3 DNA is TGCGCCAGCAGCCGGGGACTAGCGGAATACAATGAGCAGTTCTTC.

The rearrangement links TRBV11-2 to TRBJ1-4; possible D gene TRBD1, 5 bases. The V end lost 5 bases, the J end lost 4 bases, and 17 bases lay between the germline ends. CDR1 is SGHAT and CDR2 is FQNNGV in the germline V gene. The length of the CDR3 is 16 residues. Here the CDR3 reads CASSADRGGDNEKLFF. The CDR3, as DNA: TGTGCCAGCAGCGCGGACCGGGGGGGTGATAATGAAAAACTGTTTTTT.

The chain combines TRBV4-1 with TRBJ2-2; 8 bases fit TRBD1. Germline V CDR1 and CDR2: MGHRA, YSYEKL. The ends lost 2 bases at V and 0 bases at J; junction bases unmatched: 5. The CDR3 sequence is 17 residues long. CDR3 loop: CASSQRTGGANTGELFF. The CDR3 DNA sequence: TGCGCCAGCAGCCAACGTACAGGGGGTGCGAACACCGGGGAGCTGTTTTTT.

The chain links TRBV9 to TRBJ1-3; possibly TRBD1 for D (6 bases). The CDR3 length is 15 residues. The germline V gene encodes CDR1 SGDLS and CDR2 YYNGEE. Trimming took 4 bases from V and 4 from J, leaving 15 bases between them. CDR3 loop: CASSPQGTSGNTIYF. CDR3 nucleotide sequence: TGTGCCAGCAGCCCCCAGGGGACGTCGGGAAACACCATATATTTT.

This clone appeared a single time. V is TRBV9 and J is TRBJ1-1; TRBD1 aligns across 8 bases. J lost 1 base, V lost 0 bases, and 5 bases had no gene match. The germline CDR1 and CDR2 sequences are SGDLS and YYNGEE. This CDR3 has 16 residues. The CDR3 DNA sequence: TGTGCCAGCAGCGTAGGGAACAGGGGGTCGAACACTGAAGCTTTCTTT. This translates into CASSVGNRGSNTEAFF.

This chain links TRBV9 with TRBJ2-1; 7 nucleotides align to TRBD1. The germline V gene has CDR1 SGDLS and CDR2 YYNGEE. The CDR3 runs to 12 residues. Trimming cost V 4 bases and J 9 bases; bases outside gene matches: 4. The CDR3 protein is CASSPTGAEQFF. CDR3 sequence (DNA): TGTGCCAGCAGCCCCACAGGGGCTGAGCAGTTCTTC. The whole variable domain, remainder taken from reference TRBV9 and TRBJ2-1, is DSGVTQTPKHLITATGQRVTLRCSPRSGDLSVYWYQQSLDQGLQFLIQYYNGEERAKGNILERFSAQQFPDLHSELNLSSLELGDSALYFCASSPTGAEQFFGPGTRLTVL.

The chain links TRBV19 to TRBJ2-1; 9 bases agree with TRBD1. V was pared by 6 bases and J by 4 bases, with 7 bases of the junction left unmatched. In germline, CDR1 is LNHDA, CDR2 SQIVND (reference sequence). This CDR3 comprises 15 residues. The CDR3 region has the DNA TGTGCCAGTAGCAACCGGGACAGGGAATACAATGAGCAGTTCTTC. This codes for CASSNRDREYNEQFF. The full variable domain, in which reference TRBV19 and TRBJ2-1 provide the parts outside the CDR3, is DGGITQSPKYLFRKEGQNVTLSCEQNLNHDAMYWYRQDPGQGLRLIYYSQIVNDFQKGDIAEGYSVSREKKESFPLTVTSAQKNPTAFYLCASSNRDREYNEQFFGPGTRLTVL.

This chain uses TRBV5-8 with TRBJ2-3; weak D call: TRBD1 (6 bases). The CDR3 extends over 17 amino acids. V dropped 4 bases and J dropped 3 bases, with 21 bases sitting between them. Looked up from germline, CDR1 is SGHTS and CDR2 is YDEGEE. CDR3 DNA sequence: TGTGCCAGCAGCAGGGATGGTACAGGGTTTGGGACAGATACGCAGTATTTT. Protein: CASSRDGTGFGTDTQYF. The full variable domain, in which reference TRBV5-8 and TRBJ2-3 provide the parts outside the CDR3, is EAGVTQSPTHLIKTRGQQATLRCSPISGHTSVYWYQQALGLGLQFLLWYDEGEERNRGNFPPRFSGRQFPNYSSELNVNALELEDSALYLCASSRDGTGFGTDTQYFGPGTRLTVL.

The rearrangement uses TRBV30 and TRBJ1-2; 8 bases map to TRBD1. From germline, CDR1 is GTSNPN and CDR2 SVGIG (reference sequence). This CDR3 has 14 amino acids. V lost 4 bases, J lost 8 bases, and 12 bases stayed unmatched. The CDR3 is CAWTTNAQGEGYTF. The CDR3 DNA reads TGTGCCTGGACGACCAATGCACAGGGGGAGGGCTACACCTTC.

J is TRBJ2-7 and V is TRBV6-1; perhaps TRBD1 as D (6 bases). CDR1 MNHNS and CDR2 SASEGT come from the germline V gene. V was cut by 3 bases and J by 4 bases, with 7 bases left in between. CDR3 length equals 12 residues. The CDR3 sequence: CASSEDRYEQYF. The DNA for the CDR3 is TGTGCCAGCAGTGAGGACAGATACGAGCAGTACTTC.

This clone was seen only a few times. V usage is TRBV6-5 and J usage is TRBJ1-4; TRBD1 might be the D (5 bases). V was trimmed by 4 bases and J by 8 bases, leaving 8 bases between them. The CDR3 length is 12 residues. CDR1 is MNHEY and CDR2 is SVGAGI in the germline V gene. CDR3 region: CASSSYREKLFF. For the CDR3, the DNA is TGTGCCAGCAGTTCTTACAGGGAAAAACTGTTTTTT.

V usage is TRBV4-3 and J usage is TRBJ2-5, with TRBD1 identical over 12 bases. The CDR3 has 17 amino acids. Trimming removed 2 bases from V and 5 bases from J; junction bases left unmatched: 9. The germline V gene has CDR1 LGHNA and CDR2 YSLEER. CDR3: CASSQTGTGGRGETQYF. In DNA form, the CDR3 reads TGCGCCAGCAGCCAAACCGGGACAGGGGGCAGAGGGGAGACCCAGTACTTC.

This sequence joins TRBV4-3 and TRBJ2-7, with unresolved D. Germline CDR1 reads LGHNA; CDR2 reads YSLEER. V was clipped by 0 bases and J by 4 bases, with 13 bases between them. The CDR3 sequence is 15 residues long. The CDR3: CASSQDHTVRYEQYF. CDR3 nucleotide sequence: TGCGCCAGCAGCCAAGACCATACAGTCCGGTACGAGCAGTACTTC.

This chain joins TRBV29-1 and TRBJ2-1; 8 positions agree with TRBD2. CDR1 and CDR2 (germline): SQVTM, ANQGSEA. The CDR3 runs 16 residues. J lost 2 bases, V lost 4 bases, and 10 bases had no gene match. As DNA, the CDR3 is TGCAGCGTTGTTAACTTAGCGGGGAGAACCTACAATGAGCAGTTCTTC. Translation: CSVVNLAGRTYNEQFF.

V and J are TRBV5-5 and TRBJ2-3; TRBD2 matches at 9 bases. The CDR3 extends over 14 amino acids. Germline V gene sequence: CDR1 SGHKS, CDR2 YYEKEE (reference sequence). V lost 3 bases to trimming and J lost 7 bases; unmatched junction nucleotides: 6. The CDR3: CASSWRTSANTQYF. The CDR3 DNA reads TGTGCCAGCAGCTGGAGGACTAGCGCAAATACGCAGTATTTT.

This chain joins TRBV6-2 or TRBV6-3 and TRBJ2-5; 10 nucleotides agree with TRBD2. Unmatched junction bases numbered 7, after V lost 5 bases and J lost 4 bases. This CDR3 region has 15 residues. Germline V gene sequence: CDR1 MNHEY, CDR2 SVGEGT. CDR3: CASSSGGAVGETQYF. The CDR3 DNA sequence: TGTGCCAGCAGTAGCGGGGGGGCAGTAGGAGAGACCCAGTACTTC.

The rearrangement uses TRBV18 and TRBJ2-2; D unclear. Germline V CDR1 and CDR2: KGHSH, LQKENI. V was trimmed by 3 bases and J by 1 base, leaving 9 bases between them. The CDR3 has 15 residues. Here the CDR3 reads CASSPRGKNTGELFF. The DNA of the CDR3 is TGTGCCAGCTCACCTCGCGGAAAGAACACCGGGGAGCTGTTTTTT.

This chain connects TRBV3-1 (or the pseudogene TRBV3-2) to TRBJ2-1; 7 nucleotides line up with TRBD2. The CDR3 spans 15 residues. After removal of 4 bases from V and 4 bases from J, the junction contained 7 bases not matched to a gene. CDR1 is LGHDT, CDR2 YNNKEL, per germline (reference sequence). This CDR3 reads CASSPPGGSYNEQFF. The CDR3 DNA sequence: TGTGCCAGCAGCCCACCGGGGGGTTCATACAATGAGCAGTTCTTC.

This clone appeared a single time. The chain uses TRBV7-8 and TRBJ2-6, with TRBD1 as a possible D gene (6 bases). Per germline, CDR1 SGHVS and CDR2 FQNEAQ. CDR3 size: 16 residues. V lost 8 bases and J 3 bases, leaving 17 bases between the germline ends. The CDR3 loop is CASGLSGAYGANVLTF. CDR3 coding DNA: TGTGCCAGCGGCCTTTCAGGGGCGTATGGGGCCAACGTCCTGACTTTC.

The chain has TRBV19 and TRBJ2-1; 10 bases line up with TRBD1. CDR1 and CDR2 from the germline V gene are LNHDA and SQIVND (reference sequence). This CDR3 is 15 amino acids long. The V gene end was trimmed by 4 bases and the J gene end by 7 bases; junction bases not matched to a gene: 7. CDR3 in amino acids: CASSTRDRGKNEQFF. In nucleotides, the CDR3 is TGTGCCAGTAGTACGAGGGACAGGGGAAAAAATGAGCAGTTCTTC.

V and J are TRBV27 and TRBJ1-6, with unresolved D. There are 14 residues in the CDR3. Between the trimmed V and J ends, which lost 5 bases and 6 bases, there was a span of 11 bases. Germline V gene lookup returns CDR1 MNHEY and CDR2 SMNVEV (reference sequence). The CDR3 region has the DNA TGTGCCAGCAGTCTCAGCGGAGTTAATTCACCCCTCCACTTT. Amino acids: CASSLSGVNSPLHF.

The chain recombines TRBV19 with TRBJ1-2; D not resolved. The CDR3 has 16 amino acids. From germline, CDR1 is LNHDA and CDR2 SQIVND (reference sequence). Trimming stripped 5 bases from V and 3 bases from J, with 19 bases between. The CDR3 loop is CASSRIQSRHYYGYTF. DNA for the CDR3: TGTGCCAGTAGTCGAATACAGTCTCGTCATTACTATGGCTACACCTTC. The full variable domain, with the rest looked up from reference TRBV19 and TRBJ1-2, is DGGITQSPKYLFRKEGQNVTLSCEQNLNHDAMYWYRQDPGQGLRLIYYSQIVNDFQKGDIAEGYSVSREKKESFPLTVTSAQKNPTAFYLCASSRIQSRHYYGYTFGSGTRLTVV.

CDR3 loop: CASRTGQGWGYTF. CDR3 sequence (DNA): TGTGCCAGCAGAACGGGACAGGGGTGGGGCTACACCTTC. The chain uses TRBV6-5 and TRBJ1-2, with 10 bases that match TRBD1. V shed 6 bases, J shed 8 bases, and the junction held 6 bases outside the gene matches. The CDR3 loop spans 13 amino acids. The germline gives CDR1 MNHEY, CDR2 SVGAGI.

V is TRBV5-4 and J is TRBJ2-7; maybe TRBD2 (5 bases). The CDR3 has 14 residues. In germline, CDR1 is SGHNT, CDR2 YYREEE (reference sequence). Trimming took 5 bases from V and 6 from J, leaving 18 bases between them. The CDR3 region has the DNA TGTGCCAGCAGACCGACCCGGGCTGAGGGCGAGCAGTACTTC. As protein: CASRPTRAEGEQYF.